This T cell receptor beta chain is from a study of blood T cells in healthy people across ages. This clonotype was found many times. The germline CDR1 and CDR2 sequences are WNHNN and SYGVQD (reference sequence). V gave up 6 bases and J gave up 3 bases, with 17 bases separating them. The CDR3 extends over 15 amino acids. A second PCR, run for about 7 to 11 cycles, used a sample-barcoded 5' primer plus a J-beta primer mix. From the 5' RACE reads, TCRdb called clonotypes with MiXCR, one entry per CDR3 protein. Of hundreds of thousands of distinct CDR3 sequences listed, roughly 26% are singletons. In addition, the sample was reused for a study of T cells of mothers and their children. That report adds: Thymic selection molds TCR recombination output in much the same way for related pairs as for unrelated pairs.

The J gene is TRBJ2-5, the V gene TRBV10-1, with D perhaps matching TRBD1 (7 bases). The clonotype was recovered from a boy between 10 and 17 years old in good health. Sequenced material: blood. The CDR3 loop is CASSPGGQGEETQYF. The CDR3 DNA follows: TGCGCCAGCAGCCCTGGGGGGCAGGGGGAAGAGACCCAGTACTTC.